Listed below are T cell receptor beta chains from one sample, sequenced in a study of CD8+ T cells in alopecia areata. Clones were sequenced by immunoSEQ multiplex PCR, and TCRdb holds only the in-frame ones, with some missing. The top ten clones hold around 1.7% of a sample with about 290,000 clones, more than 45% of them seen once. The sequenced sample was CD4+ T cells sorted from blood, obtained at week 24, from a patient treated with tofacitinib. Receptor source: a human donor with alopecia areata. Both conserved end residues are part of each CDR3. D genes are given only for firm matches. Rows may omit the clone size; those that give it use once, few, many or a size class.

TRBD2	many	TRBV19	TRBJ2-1	TGTGCCAGTAGCAGGGTAGCGGGGGCCCGAAACAATGAGCAGTTCTTC	CASSRVAGARNNEQFF
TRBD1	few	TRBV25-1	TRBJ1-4	TGTGCCAGCAGTCGAATCGAGGAGGGGGCCAGGGAAAAACTGTTTTTT	CASSRIEEGAREKLFF
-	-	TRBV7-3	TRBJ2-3	TGTGCCAGCAGCTTATTATCCCTGGGAGGAAGCACAGATACGCAGTATTTT	CASSLLSLGGSTDTQYF
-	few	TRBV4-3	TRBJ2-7	TGCGCCAGCAGCCAAGTAGCTGGACAGATTAGCTACGAGCAGTACTTC	CASSQVAGQISYEQYF
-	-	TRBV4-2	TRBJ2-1	TGTGCCAGCAGCCAAGATGACGATGGCGCTTACAATGAGCAGTTCTTC	CASSQDDDGAYNEQFF
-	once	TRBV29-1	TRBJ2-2	TGCAGCGTTGGCTTGGGGGGGCGAGACACCGGGGAGCTGTTTTTT	CSVGLGGRDTGELFF
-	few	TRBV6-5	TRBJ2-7	TGTGCCAGCAGTTACACCGGGGAGAGCTCCTACGAGCAGTACTTC	CASSYTGESSYEQYF
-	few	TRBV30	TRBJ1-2	TGTGCCTGGAGCTCCAACAATGGTGGCTACACCTTC	CAWSSNNGGYTF
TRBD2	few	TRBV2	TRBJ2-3	TGTGCCAGCTCAAGCGGGGGGCGCACAGATACGCAGTATTTT	CASSSGGRTDTQYF
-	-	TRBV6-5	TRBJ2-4	TGTGCCAGCAGTTACTCCCGGGGGAAAAACATTCAGTACTTC	CASSYSRGKNIQYF
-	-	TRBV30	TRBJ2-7	TGTGCCTGGAGTGTACGGTACGGGGGCTCCTACGAGCAGTACTTC	CAWSVRYGGSYEQYF
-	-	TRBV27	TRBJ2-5	TGTGCCAGCAGTTTAAACTTCGACAGGCGGAGGACCCAGTACTTC	CASSLNFDRRRTQYF
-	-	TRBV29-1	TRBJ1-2	TGCAGCGCGCACTCCTACGAGGGGGAGTTTGGCTACACCTTC	CSAHSYEGEFGYTF
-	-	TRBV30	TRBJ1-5	TGTGCCTGGAGTTCGGAGGACAATCAGCCCCAGCATTTT	CAWSSEDNQPQHF
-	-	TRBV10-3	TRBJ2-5	TGTGCCATCAGTGAGCCGGGACTTAAAGAGACCCAGTACTTC	CAISEPGLKETQYF
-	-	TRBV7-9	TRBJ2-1	TGTGCCAGCAGCCTGGGGGATGAGCAGTTCTTC	CASSLGDEQFF
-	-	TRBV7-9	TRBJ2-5	TGTGCCAGCAGCCTTAGAACAGGACAAGAGACCCAGTACTTC	CASSLRTGQETQYF
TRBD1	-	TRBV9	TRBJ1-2	TGTGCCAGCAGCGCACTTCAGACAGGGCCCTATGGCTACACCTTC	CASSALQTGPYGYTF
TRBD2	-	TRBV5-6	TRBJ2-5	TGTGCCAGCAGCTTGCTAGCGGGGGGCCGGGAGACCCAGTACTTC	CASSLLAGGRETQYF
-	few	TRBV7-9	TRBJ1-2	TGTGCCAGCAGCTTAGCGGGCACTAACTATGGCTACACCTTC	CASSLAGTNYGYTF
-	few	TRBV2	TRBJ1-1	TGTGCCAGCAGTGAAGCGGGGCCAGGGGTCAACACTGAAGCTTTCTTT	CASSEAGPGVNTEAFF
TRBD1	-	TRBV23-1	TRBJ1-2	TGCGCCAGCAGTCAAGGACAGGGGTTACATGGCTACACCTTC	CASSQGQGLHGYTF
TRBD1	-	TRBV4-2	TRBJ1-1	TGTGCCAGCAGCCAGGACAGGGGAGGGACTGAAGCTTTCTTT	CASSQDRGGTEAFF
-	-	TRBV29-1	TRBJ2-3	TGCAGCGCGGACCCCGGAAGCACAGATACGCAGTATTTT	CSADPGSTDTQYF
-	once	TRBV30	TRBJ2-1	TGTGCCTGGAGTAAAGGAGGCAGGAGCTCCTACAATGAGCAGTTCTTC	CAWSKGGRSSYNEQFF
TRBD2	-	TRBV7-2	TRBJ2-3	TGTGCCAGCAGCCCCTCGGGGGGGTATAGCACAGATACGCAGTATTTT	CASSPSGGYSTDTQYF
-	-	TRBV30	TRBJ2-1	TGTGCCTGGAGTTTTTGGGTATTCGGCAACAATGAGCAGTTCTTC	CAWSFWVFGNNEQFF
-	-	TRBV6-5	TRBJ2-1	TGTGCCAGCAGTTATGGCGGGACACGCACTAATGAGCAGTTCTTC	CASSYGGTRTNEQFF
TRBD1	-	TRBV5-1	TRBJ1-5	TGCGCCAGCAGCCGTAGGGGACAGGGGGCCGGGTTAGTTCAGCCCCAGCATTTT	CASSRRGQGAGLVQPQHF
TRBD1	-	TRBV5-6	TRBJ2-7	TGTGCCAGCAGCGCGGGACAGGGCTACGAGCAGTACTTC	CASSAGQGYEQYF
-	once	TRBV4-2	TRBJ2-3	TGTGCCAGCAGCCCGGAAGGAGAGGGAGATACGCAGTATTTT	CASSPEGEGDTQYF
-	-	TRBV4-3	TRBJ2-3	TGCGCCAGCAGCCAAGAAGTCGGGCGGTGGACAGATACGCAGTATTTT	CASSQEVGRWTDTQYF
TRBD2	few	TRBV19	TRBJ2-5	TGTGCCAGTAGTCAACCTGTAGCGGGGGAAGAGACCCAGTACTTC	CASSQPVAGEETQYF
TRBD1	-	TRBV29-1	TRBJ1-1	TGCAGCGTGCAGGGGGCCAGCACTGAAGCTTTCTTT	CSVQGASTEAFF
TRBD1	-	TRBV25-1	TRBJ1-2	TGTGCCAGCAGTGCGACAGGGACTAACTATGGCTACACCTTC	CASSATGTNYGYTF
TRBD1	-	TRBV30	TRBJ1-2	TGTGCCTGGAGGGGACAGGGTTATGGCTACACCTTC	CAWRGQGYGYTF
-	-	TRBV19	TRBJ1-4	TGTGCCAGTAGTCGGGGGTTGGGTGAAAAACTGTTTTTT	CASSRGLGEKLFF
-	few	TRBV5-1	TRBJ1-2	TGCGCCAGCCGGGCGGAGTATGGCTACACCTTC	CASRAEYGYTF
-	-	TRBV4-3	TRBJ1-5	TGCGCCAGCAGCCAAGCGGGACGGCCGAATCAGCCCCAGCATTTT	CASSQAGRPNQPQHF
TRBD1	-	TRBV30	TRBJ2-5	TGTGCCTGGAGTGATATGGGACAGGTTAAAGAGACCCAGTACTTC	CAWSDMGQVKETQYF
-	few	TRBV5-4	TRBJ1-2	TGTGCCAGCAGCTTGGGCGGGGGCAGCGACTATGGCTACACCTTC	CASSLGGGSDYGYTF
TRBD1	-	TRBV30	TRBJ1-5	TGTGCCTGGAGTCCGCTTGGGGACAGGTGGGAACAGCCCCAGCATTTT	CAWSPLGDRWEQPQHF
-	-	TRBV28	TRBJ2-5	TGTGCCAGCAGCCACCGACTTGGGGAGAGAGGAGAGACCCAGTACTTC	CASSHRLGERGETQYF
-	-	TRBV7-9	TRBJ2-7	TGTGCCAGCAGCTACCGGGACCTCTACGAGCAGTACTTC	CASSYRDLYEQYF
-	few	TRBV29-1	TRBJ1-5	TGCAGCGTCCTAGGACTTGGGGATCAGCCCCAGCATTTT	CSVLGLGDQPQHF
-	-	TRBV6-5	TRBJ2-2	TGTGCCAGCCACAGGACTGCGAACACCGGGGAGCTGTTTTTT	CASHRTANTGELFF
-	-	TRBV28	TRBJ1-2	TGTGCCAGCAGTTTAATGAGGTCCGGAGCTAACTATGGCTACACCTTC	CASSLMRSGANYGYTF
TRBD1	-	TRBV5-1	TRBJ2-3	TGCGCCAGCAGCTCACAGGGGGGTACGCAGTATTTT	CASSSQGGTQYF